A selection of T cell receptor beta chains follows, all from one sample in a study of post-analysis software for immune sequencing data. TCRdb passed the PCR reads through MiXCR, listing each CDR3 protein once. Found here are about 500,000 distinct CDR3 sequences, around 40% of them singletons; the top ten hold 12%. Sequences were obtained from blood. These receptors all come from a girl aged 5 to 17 with multiple sclerosis. CDR3s include the opening cysteine and the closing phenylalanine or tryptophan. A D gene is named only where the DNA matches it firmly. Not every row has a clone size; where given, it reads once, few, many or a size class.

j_call v_call clone_size d_call cdr3_aa cdr3_nt
TRBJ1-1 TRBV5-1 NA NA CASQDSYTEAFF TGCGCCAGCCAGGACAGCTACACTGAAGCTTTCTTT
TRBJ2-3 TRBV24-1 few TRBD1 CATSDQTTGGRTDTQYF TGTGCCACCAGTGACCAAACGACAGGGGGCCGCACAGATACGCAGTATTTT
TRBJ2-7 TRBV28 NA TRBD2 CASSPTGAGGPGEQYF TGTGCCAGCAGTCCCACGGGGGCGGGAGGGCCAGGCGAGCAGTACTTC
TRBJ1-5 TRBV20-1 NA NA CSASFRVHQPQHF TGCAGTGCTAGCTTCAGGGTACATCAGCCCCAGCATTTT
TRBJ2-7 TRBV20-1 few NA CSARAALYEQYF TGCAGTGCTCGGGCAGCCCTCTACGAGCAGTACTTC
TRBJ2-1 TRBV4-3 NA NA CASSQDMGPPGLGEQFF TGCGCCAGCAGCCAAGATATGGGACCCCCCGGGTTGGGTGAGCAGTTCTTC
TRBJ2-7 TRBV20-1 NA NA CSARGGGAYSYEQYF TGCAGTGCTAGAGGCGGCGGGGCCTACTCCTACGAGCAGTACTTC
TRBJ2-7 TRBV5-1 NA NA CANSLTGNEQYF TGCGCCAACAGCTTGACGGGAAACGAGCAGTACTTC
TRBJ1-2 TRBV6-1 NA NA CASSDRLYGEGYGYTF TGTGCCAGCAGTGACCGCCTCTACGGGGAGGGTTATGGCTACACCTTC
TRBJ1-1 TRBV13 NA TRBD1 CASSLGRGGELTEAFF TGTGCCAGCAGCTTAGGCCGAGGGGGCGAGTTAACTGAAGCTTTCTTT
TRBJ2-6 TRBV27 NA TRBD2 CASRPGLANSGANVLTF TGTGCCAGCAGGCCGGGACTAGCGAACTCTGGGGCCAACGTCCTGACTTTC
TRBJ2-3 TRBV7-2 few TRBD1 CASSYGQGASTDTQYF TGTGCCAGCAGCTACGGACAGGGAGCTAGCACAGATACGCAGTATTTT
TRBJ2-5 TRBV3-1 NA NA CASSQGFAEETQYF TGTGCCAGCAGCCAAGGGTTCGCGGAAGAGACCCAGTACTTC